Here is one TCR beta chain with its context. The sample comes from a study of T-cell reconstitution after alpha-beta-depleted transplantation in children. Unique molecular identifiers featured in how the TCRbeta library was prepared. Via MiXCR, TCRdb re-called the PCR reads, giving one row per CDR3 protein. Among around 380,000 distinct CDR3 sequences listed, roughly a tenth were seen once. The germline CDR1 and CDR2 sequences are SGHRS and YFSETQ. V shed 0 bases and J shed 15 bases, with 10 bases lying between them. CDR3 length equals 11 residues. This TCR was recovered from a human donor who donated a stem cell graft to a child with acute myeloid leukemia. Specimen: PBMCs from the stem cell graft donor, collected from the stem cell graft. The chain employs TRBV5-1 and TRBJ2-1, with D possibly TRBD2 on 6 matching bases. CDR3 in DNA: TGCGCCAGCAGCTTGGCTAGCGATTTGTTCTTC. Protein: CASSLASDLFF.